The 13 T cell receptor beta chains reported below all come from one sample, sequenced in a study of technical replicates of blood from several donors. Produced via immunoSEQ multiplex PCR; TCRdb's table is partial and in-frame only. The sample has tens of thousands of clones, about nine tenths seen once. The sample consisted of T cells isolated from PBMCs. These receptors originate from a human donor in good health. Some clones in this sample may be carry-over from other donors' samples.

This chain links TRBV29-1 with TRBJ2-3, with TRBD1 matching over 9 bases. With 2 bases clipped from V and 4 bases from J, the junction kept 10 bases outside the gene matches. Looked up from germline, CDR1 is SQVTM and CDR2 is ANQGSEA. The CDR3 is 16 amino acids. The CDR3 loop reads CSVETQGQGRADTQYF. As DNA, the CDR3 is TGCAGCGTTGAAACCCAGGGACAGGGTCGTGCAGATACGCAGTATTTT.

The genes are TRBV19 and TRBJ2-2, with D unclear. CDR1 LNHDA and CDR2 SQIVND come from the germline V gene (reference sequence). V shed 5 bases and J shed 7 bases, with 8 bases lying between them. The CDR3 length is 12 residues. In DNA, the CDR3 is TGTGCCAGTAGTCCGCGTGTCGGGGAGCTGTTTTTT. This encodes CASSPRVGELFF.

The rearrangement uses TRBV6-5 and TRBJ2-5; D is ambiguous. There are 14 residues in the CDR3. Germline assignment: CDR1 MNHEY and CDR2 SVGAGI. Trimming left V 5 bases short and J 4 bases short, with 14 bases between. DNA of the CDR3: TGTGCCAGCAGTCCACTCCCGGGTAGAGAGACCCAGTACTTC. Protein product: CASSPLPGRETQYF.

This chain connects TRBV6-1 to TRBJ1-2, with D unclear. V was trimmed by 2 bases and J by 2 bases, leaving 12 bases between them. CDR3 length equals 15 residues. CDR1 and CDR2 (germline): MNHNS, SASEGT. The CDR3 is CASSESIYRNYGYTF. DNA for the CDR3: TGTGCCAGCAGTGAATCAATCTACAGAAACTATGGCTACACCTTC.

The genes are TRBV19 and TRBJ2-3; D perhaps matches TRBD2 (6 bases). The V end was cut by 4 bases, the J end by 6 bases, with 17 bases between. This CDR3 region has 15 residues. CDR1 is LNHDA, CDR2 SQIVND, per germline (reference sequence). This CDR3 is CASSKLAGITDTQYF. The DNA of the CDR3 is TGTGCCAGTAGTAAGCTTGCGGGAATAACTGATACGCAGTATTTT.

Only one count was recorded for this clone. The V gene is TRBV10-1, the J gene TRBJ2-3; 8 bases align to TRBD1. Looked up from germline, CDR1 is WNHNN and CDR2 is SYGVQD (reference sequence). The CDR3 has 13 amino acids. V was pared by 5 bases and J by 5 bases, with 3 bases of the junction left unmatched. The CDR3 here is CASSTGQGDTQYF. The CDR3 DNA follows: TGCGCCAGCAGTACTGGACAGGGAGATACGCAGTATTTT.

DNA for the CDR3: TGTGCCAGCGCGCAAACCGGGACTAGCGACGAGCAGTACTTC. Translation gives CASAQTGTSDEQYF. The V call is TRBV6-5, the J call TRBJ2-7; TRBD2 aligns across 10 bases. The germline CDR1 and CDR2 sequences are MNHEY and SVGAGI. This CDR3 spans 14 amino acids. Trimming took 8 bases from V and 5 from J; bases not matched to a gene: 9.

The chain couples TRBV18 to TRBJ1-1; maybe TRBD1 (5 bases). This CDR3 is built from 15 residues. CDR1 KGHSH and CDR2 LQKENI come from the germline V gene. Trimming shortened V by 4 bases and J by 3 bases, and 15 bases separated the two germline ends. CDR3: CASSRDPGRDTEAFF. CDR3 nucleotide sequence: TGTGCCAGCTCACGGGACCCAGGGAGGGACACTGAAGCTTTCTTT.

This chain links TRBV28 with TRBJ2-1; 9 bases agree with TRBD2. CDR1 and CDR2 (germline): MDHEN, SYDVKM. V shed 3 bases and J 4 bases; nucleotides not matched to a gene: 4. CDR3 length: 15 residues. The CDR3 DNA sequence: TGTGCCAGCAGTTTTGAGAGCGGGGGGTACAATGAGCAGTTCTTC. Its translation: CASSFESGGYNEQFF.

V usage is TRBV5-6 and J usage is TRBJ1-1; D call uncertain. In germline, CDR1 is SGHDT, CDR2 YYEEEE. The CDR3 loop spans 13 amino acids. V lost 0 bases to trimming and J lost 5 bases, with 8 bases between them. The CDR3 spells CASSLAGRTEAFF. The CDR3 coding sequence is TGTGCCAGCAGCTTGGCGGGGAGGACTGAAGCTTTCTTT.

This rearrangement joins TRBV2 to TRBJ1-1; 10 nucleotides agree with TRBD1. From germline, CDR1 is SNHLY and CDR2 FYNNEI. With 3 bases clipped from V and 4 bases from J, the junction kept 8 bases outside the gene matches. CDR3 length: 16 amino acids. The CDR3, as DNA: TGTGCCAGCAGTGATAGTTTGGGACAGGGGACCACTGAAGCTTTCTTT. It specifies CASSDSLGQGTTEAFF.

This CDR3 is CASSSRQAWNTEAFF. CDR3 nucleotide sequence: TGTGCCAGCAGCTCTAGACAGGCGTGGAACACTGAAGCTTTCTTT. This chain links TRBV5-4 with TRBJ1-1, with D perhaps matching TRBD1 (6 bases). CDR1 SGHNT and CDR2 YYREEE come from the germline V gene (reference sequence). CDR3 length: 15 residues. Between the trimmed V and J ends, which lost 3 bases and 1 base, there was a span of 13 bases.

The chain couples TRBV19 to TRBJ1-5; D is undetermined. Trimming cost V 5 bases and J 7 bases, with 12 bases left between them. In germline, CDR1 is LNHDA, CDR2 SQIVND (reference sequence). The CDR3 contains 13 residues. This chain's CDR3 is CASSLRPGQPQHF. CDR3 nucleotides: TGTGCCAGTAGTTTAAGGCCCGGGCAGCCCCAGCATTTT.